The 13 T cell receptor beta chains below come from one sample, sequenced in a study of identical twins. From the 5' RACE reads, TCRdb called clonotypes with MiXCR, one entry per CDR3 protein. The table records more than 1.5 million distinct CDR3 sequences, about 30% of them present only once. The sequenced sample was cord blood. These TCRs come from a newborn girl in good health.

The CDR3 DNA reads TGTGCCAGCAGCCAAGAATGGACTAGCGGGAGAGGTGAGCAGTTCTTC. Amino acid sequence: CASSQEWTSGRGEQFF. The chain joins TRBV3-1 to TRBJ2-1; 13 nucleotides agree with TRBD2. Germline CDR1 reads LGHDT; CDR2 reads YNNKEL (reference sequence). The length of the CDR3 is 16 residues. V dropped 0 bases and J dropped 9; count of bases not matched to a gene: 5.

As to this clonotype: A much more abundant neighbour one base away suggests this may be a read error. The CDR3 DNA follows: TGCAGCGTCGAGCCCTTAGCGGGAGGGGAATACAATGAGCGGTTCTTC. Its protein is CSVEPLAGGEYNERFF. The rearrangement links TRBV29-1 to TRBJ2-1; TRBD2 agrees at 11 bases. CDR1 and CDR2 from the germline V gene are SQVTM and ANQGSEA. This CDR3 comprises 16 residues.

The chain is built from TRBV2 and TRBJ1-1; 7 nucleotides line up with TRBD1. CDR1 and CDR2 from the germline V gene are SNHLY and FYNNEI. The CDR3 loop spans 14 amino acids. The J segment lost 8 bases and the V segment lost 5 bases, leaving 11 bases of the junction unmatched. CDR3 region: CASSPHPDRAEAFF. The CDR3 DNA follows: TGTGCCAGCAGTCCCCATCCCGACAGGGCGGAAGCTTTCTTT.

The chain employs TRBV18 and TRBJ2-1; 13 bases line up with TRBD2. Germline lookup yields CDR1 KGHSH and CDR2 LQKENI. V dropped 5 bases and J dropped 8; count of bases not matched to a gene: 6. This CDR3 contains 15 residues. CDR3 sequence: CASSWTSGRGDEQFF. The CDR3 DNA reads TGTGCCAGCTCATGGACTAGCGGGAGAGGGGATGAGCAGTTCTTC. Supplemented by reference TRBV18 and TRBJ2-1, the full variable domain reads NAGVMQNPRHLVRRRGQEARLRCSPMKGHSHVYWYRQLPEEGLKFMVYLQKENIIDESGMPKERFSAEFPKEGPSILRIQQVVRGDSAAYFCASSWTSGRGDEQFFGPGTRLTVL.

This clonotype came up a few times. CDR3 loop: CASSLSDFNQPQHF. The CDR3 nucleotides are TGTGCCAGCAGCTTATCAGATTTCAATCAGCCCCAGCATTTT. This sequence joins TRBV7-9 and TRBJ1-5; no clear D. The CDR3 length is 14 residues. The V gene lost 2 bases and the J gene lost 3 bases, with 8 bases spanning the gap. The germline V gene encodes CDR1 SEHNR and CDR2 FQNEAQ (reference sequence).

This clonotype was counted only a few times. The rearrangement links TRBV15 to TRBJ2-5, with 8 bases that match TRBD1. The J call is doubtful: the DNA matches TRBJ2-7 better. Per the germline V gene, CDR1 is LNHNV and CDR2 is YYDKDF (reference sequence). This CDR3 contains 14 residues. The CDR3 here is CATSRKTGGSEQYF. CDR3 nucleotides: TGTGCCACCAGCAGGAAAACAGGGGGTAGCGAGCAGTACTTC.

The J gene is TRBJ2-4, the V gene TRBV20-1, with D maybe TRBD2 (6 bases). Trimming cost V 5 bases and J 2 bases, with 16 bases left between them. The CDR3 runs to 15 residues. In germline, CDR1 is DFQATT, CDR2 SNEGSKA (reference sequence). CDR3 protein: CSAAPLGRTKNIQYF. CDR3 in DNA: TGCAGTGCTGCTCCTCTTGGGAGGACCAAAAACATTCAGTACTTC.

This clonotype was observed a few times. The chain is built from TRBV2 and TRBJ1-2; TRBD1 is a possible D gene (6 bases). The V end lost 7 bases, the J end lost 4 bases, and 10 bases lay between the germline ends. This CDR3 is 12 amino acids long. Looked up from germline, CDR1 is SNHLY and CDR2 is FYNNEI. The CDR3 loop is CASIGGIYGYTF. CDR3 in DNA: TGTGCCAGCATAGGGGGGATCTATGGCTACACCTTC.

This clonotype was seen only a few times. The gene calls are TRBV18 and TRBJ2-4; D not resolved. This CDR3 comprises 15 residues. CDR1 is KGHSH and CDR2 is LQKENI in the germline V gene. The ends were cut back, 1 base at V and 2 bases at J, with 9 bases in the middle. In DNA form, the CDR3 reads TGTGCCAGCTCACCACTACCCTATTCCAAAAACATTCAGTACTTC. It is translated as CASSPLPYSKNIQYF.

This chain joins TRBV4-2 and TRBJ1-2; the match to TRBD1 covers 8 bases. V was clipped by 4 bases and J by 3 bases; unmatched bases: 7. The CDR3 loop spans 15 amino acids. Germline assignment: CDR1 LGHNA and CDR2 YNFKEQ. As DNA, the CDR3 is TGTGCCAGCAGCCTGTCGACAGGGGAGGACTATGGCTACACCTTC. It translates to CASSLSTGEDYGYTF.

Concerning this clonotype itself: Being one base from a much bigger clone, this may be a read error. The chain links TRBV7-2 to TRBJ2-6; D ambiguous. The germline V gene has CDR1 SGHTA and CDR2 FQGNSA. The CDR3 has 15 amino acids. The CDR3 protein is CVSSLQRSGANVLTF. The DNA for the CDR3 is TGTGTCAGCAGCTTACAGAGATCCGGGGCCAACGTCCTGACTTTC.

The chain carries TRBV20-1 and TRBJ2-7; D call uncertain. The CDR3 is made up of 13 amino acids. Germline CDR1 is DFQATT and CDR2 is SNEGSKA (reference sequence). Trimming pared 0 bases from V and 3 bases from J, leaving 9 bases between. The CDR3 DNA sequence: TGCAGTGCTAGAGATTCCCTTTTCTACGAGCAGTACTTC. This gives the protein CSARDSLFYEQYF.

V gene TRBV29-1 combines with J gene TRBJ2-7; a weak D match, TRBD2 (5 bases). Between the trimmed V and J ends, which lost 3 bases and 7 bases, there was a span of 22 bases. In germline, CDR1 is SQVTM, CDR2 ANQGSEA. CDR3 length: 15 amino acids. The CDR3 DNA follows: TGCAGCGTTGATGCTCCGGGAAGTCCCTACAATGAGCAGTACTTC. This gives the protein CSVDAPGSPYNEQYF.